These 17 T cell receptor beta chains originate from one sample sequenced in a study of blood T cell repertoires in COVID-19. The assay was immunoSEQ multiplex PCR, and TCRdb's table has in-frame clones only and misses some. This sample has fewer than 350,000 clones, with around 85% found just once. Sample: peripheral blood. The receptors stem from a woman aged 30 to 39 with COVID-19, enrolled during active disease.

The table lists this clone with a count of one. The chain links TRBV27 to TRBJ2-7; 10 positions match TRBD2. The germline V gene encodes CDR1 MNHEY and CDR2 SMNVEV (reference sequence). The V gene end was trimmed by 2 bases and the J gene end by 2 bases; junction bases not matched to a gene: 3. The CDR3 covers 15 residues. The CDR3 DNA sequence: TGTGCCAGCAGTTTAAGAAGCGGGGGGGCCTACGAGCAGTACTTC. The encoded protein is CASSLRSGGAYEQYF.

V gene TRBV5-1 combines with J gene TRBJ2-7; D is undetermined. V was shortened by 1 base and J by 2 bases, with 7 bases between the two germline ends. CDR1 is SGHRS, CDR2 YFSETQ, per germline. The length of the CDR3 is 13 residues. Written as DNA, the CDR3 is TGCGCCAGCAGCTTGTCGACACCCTACGAGCAGTACTTC. Its translation: CASSLSTPYEQYF.

The sample holds one count of this clone. This chain connects TRBV6-1 to TRBJ1-2; tentative D call: TRBD1 (5 bases). This CDR3 is built from 18 residues. Germline-derived CDR1 and CDR2 are MNHNS and SASEGT. V lost 2 bases and J 4 bases, leaving 23 bases between the germline ends. The CDR3 reads CASSEFTWFGDRTYGYTF. The CDR3 DNA is TGTGCCAGCAGTGAATTTACGTGGTTTGGAGACAGAACCTATGGCTACACCTTC.

The CDR3 here is CASRSLGGTSTDTQYF. In DNA form, the CDR3 reads TGTGCCAGCAGGTCACTAGGGGGTACTAGCACAGATACGCAGTATTTT. The J gene is TRBJ2-3, the V gene TRBV11-1; D may be TRBD1 (6 bases). The CDR3 totals 16 residues. The germline CDR1 and CDR2 sequences are SGHAT and FQDESV (reference sequence). V lost 6 bases, J lost 0 bases, and 16 bases lay in between.

V and J are TRBV5-6 and TRBJ2-3, with TRBD2 matching 9 bases. Trimming removed 0 bases from V and 1 base from J; junction bases left unmatched: 3. CDR1 and CDR2 from the germline V gene are SGHDT and YYEEEE. The CDR3 runs 16 residues. The CDR3 nucleotides are TGTGCCAGCAGCTTGGGTACTAGCGGGCGCACAGATACGCAGTATTTT. Protein: CASSLGTSGRTDTQYF.

This clone was seen only a few times. The chain has TRBV9 and TRBJ2-2; D ambiguous. CDR1 and CDR2 from the germline V gene are SGDLS and YYNGEE. This CDR3 has 14 residues. Trimming pared 0 bases from V and 1 base from J, leaving 4 bases between. As DNA, the CDR3 is TGTGCCAGCAGCGTAGCGGGGAACACCGGGGAGCTGTTTTTT. It translates to CASSVAGNTGELFF.

A few counts support this clone. This rearrangement joins TRBV27 to TRBJ2-1; 11 bases are a match to TRBD2. Unmatched junction bases numbered 11, after V lost 0 bases and J lost 7 bases. Germline assignment: CDR1 MNHEY and CDR2 SMNVEV (reference sequence). CDR3 length: 18 residues. The CDR3: CASSLSTVGSGGVNEQFF. CDR3 DNA: TGTGCCAGCAGTTTATCTACAGTGGGTAGCGGGGGGGTTAATGAGCAGTTCTTC.

This clone was seen a handful of times. V and J are TRBV12-3 or TRBV12-4 and TRBJ2-7; D gene unclear. There are 12 residues in the CDR3. V was trimmed by 8 bases and J by 1 base, leaving 9 bases between them. The CDR3, as DNA: TGTGCCAGCTCCCCAGGTTCCTACGAGCAGTACTTC. Its translation: CASSPGSYEQYF.

A single count supports this clone. The genes are TRBV6-5 and TRBJ2-7; 9 nucleotides line up with TRBD1. Germline V gene data show CDR1 as MNHEY and CDR2 as SVGAGI. J lost 6 bases, V lost 5 bases, and 5 bases had no gene match. The CDR3 is 13 residues long. CDR3 residues: CASSRQGVPEQYF. The CDR3 coding sequence is TGTGCCAGCAGTCGACAGGGGGTTCCCGAGCAGTACTTC.

The gene calls are TRBV5-1 and TRBJ2-1; 10 nucleotides match TRBD2. The germline gives CDR1 SGHRS, CDR2 YFSETQ. The CDR3 consists of 20 residues. V lost 8 bases, J lost 4 bases, and 24 bases stayed unmatched. As DNA, the CDR3 is TGCGCCAGTTTCCTACGACGGGCTAGCGGGGGAGCCCAAAGATACAATGAGCAGTTCTTC. Residues: CASFLRRASGGAQRYNEQFF.

This clone was detected only once. The V and J genes are TRBV5-1 and TRBJ2-5; unclear D gene. The CDR3 length is 15 residues. V dropped 1 base and J dropped 3 bases, with 13 bases sitting between them. Germline CDR1 and CDR2: SGHRS and YFSETQ. CDR3 protein: CASSLKGPTEETQYF. The CDR3 DNA is TGCGCCAGCAGCTTGAAAGGTCCGACTGAAGAGACCCAGTACTTC.

The chain employs TRBV19 and TRBJ2-7; TRBD2 aligns across 11 bases. Trimming removed 6 bases from V and 4 bases from J; junction bases left unmatched: 5. CDR3 length equals 14 residues. Germline V gene lookup returns CDR1 LNHDA and CDR2 SQIVND (reference sequence). The CDR3 nucleotides are TGTGCCAGTAGCCCGACTAGCGGGGAGTACGAGCAGTACTTC. Translated: CASSPTSGEYEQYF.

This clone was seen a handful of times. The same CDR3 also results from other DNA sequences found in this sample. The CDR3: CASSPGQGPSYEQYF. The CDR3 nucleotides read TGCGCCAGCAGCCCGGGACAGGGGCCATCCTACGAGCAGTACTTC. J is TRBJ2-7 and V is TRBV4-1, with TRBD1 identical over 10 bases. J was trimmed by 1 base and V by 4 bases; bases with no gene match: 4. The length of the CDR3 is 15 residues. CDR1 is MGHRA, CDR2 YSYEKL, per germline.

The V and J genes are TRBV6-6 and TRBJ2-7, with D unclear. The V end lost 6 bases, the J end lost 6 bases, and 9 bases lay between the germline ends. The germline CDR1 and CDR2 sequences are MNHNY and SVGAGI (reference sequence). This CDR3 is built from 11 residues. The DNA of the CDR3 is TGTGCCAGCAGGCCGGTAGCCGAGCAGTACTTC. Translation: CASRPVAEQYF.

The chain joins TRBV30 to TRBJ2-7, with 10 bases lining up with TRBD1. Germline CDR1 reads GTSNPN; CDR2 reads SVGIG (reference sequence). The junction had 12 bases not matched to a gene; V was cut back by 8 bases and J by 5 bases. This CDR3 comprises 14 residues. CDR3 loop: CAGDYGQGGHEQYF. CDR3 nucleotides: TGTGCCGGGGACTACGGACAGGGGGGCCACGAGCAGTACTTC.

Here the CDR3 DNA reads TGTGCCAGCTTGGGGGGGGCCAGGGAGACCCAGTACTTC. This encodes CASLGGARETQYF. The gene calls are TRBV2 and TRBJ2-5; D possibly corresponds to TRBD2 (7 bases). This CDR3 comprises 13 residues. The V gene's germline CDR1 is SNHLY and CDR2 FYNNEI. V was cut by 8 bases and J by 5 bases, with 15 bases left in between.

The chain uses TRBV28 and TRBJ2-1, with 8 bases lining up with TRBD1. This CDR3 has 15 amino acids. CDR1 is MDHEN, CDR2 SYDVKM, per germline. V dropped 5 bases and J dropped 9; count of bases not matched to a gene: 12. The CDR3 here is CASSTPSGRGREQFF. Written as DNA, the CDR3 is TGTGCCAGCAGTACCCCCTCAGGCAGGGGGCGTGAGCAGTTCTTC.